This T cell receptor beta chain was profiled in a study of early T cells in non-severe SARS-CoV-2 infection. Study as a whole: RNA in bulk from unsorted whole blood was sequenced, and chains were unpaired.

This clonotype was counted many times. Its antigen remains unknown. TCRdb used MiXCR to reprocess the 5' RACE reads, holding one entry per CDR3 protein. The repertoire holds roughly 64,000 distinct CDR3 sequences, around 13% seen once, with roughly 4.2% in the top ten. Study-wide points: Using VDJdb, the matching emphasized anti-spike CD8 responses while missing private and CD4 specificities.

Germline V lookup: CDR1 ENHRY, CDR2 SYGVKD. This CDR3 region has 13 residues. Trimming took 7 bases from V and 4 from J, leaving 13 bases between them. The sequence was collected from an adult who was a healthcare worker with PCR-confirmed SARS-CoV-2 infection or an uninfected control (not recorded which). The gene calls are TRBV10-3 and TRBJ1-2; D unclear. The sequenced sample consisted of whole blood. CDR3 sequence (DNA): TGTGCCATCACCATAGGCGAGCGCTATGGCTACACCTTC. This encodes CAITIGERYGYTF.